This T cell receptor (beta chain) stems from a study of early T cells in non-severe SARS-CoV-2 infection. For the study at large: The input, bulk RNA from unsorted whole blood, was sequenced, and chains were unpaired.

This clonotype occurred a few times. Its antigen is as yet unknown. Study results and limitations: Sequences matched to VDJdb favored anti-spike CD8 responses, while private and CD4 specificities were missed.

This CDR3 is built from 14 residues. The V end lost 2 bases, the J end lost 9 bases, and 15 bases lay between the germline ends. Germline V lookup: CDR1 SGHVS, CDR2 FNYEAQ. The library protocol tagged individual cDNA molecules with unique molecular identifiers. In TCRdb, the 5' RACE reads were re-called with MiXCR into one record per CDR3 protein. Of about 110,000 distinct CDR3 sequences in the sample, around 12% were seen once. The sample in question was whole blood, obtained at baseline. The receptor was isolated from an adult who was a healthcare worker with PCR-confirmed SARS-CoV-2 infection or an uninfected control (not recorded which). The J gene is TRBJ2-3, the V gene TRBV7-6; no clear D. CDR3 loop: CASSLSPQIGTQYF. CDR3 bases: TGTGCCAGCAGCTTAAGTCCCCAGATAGGCACGCAGTATTTT.